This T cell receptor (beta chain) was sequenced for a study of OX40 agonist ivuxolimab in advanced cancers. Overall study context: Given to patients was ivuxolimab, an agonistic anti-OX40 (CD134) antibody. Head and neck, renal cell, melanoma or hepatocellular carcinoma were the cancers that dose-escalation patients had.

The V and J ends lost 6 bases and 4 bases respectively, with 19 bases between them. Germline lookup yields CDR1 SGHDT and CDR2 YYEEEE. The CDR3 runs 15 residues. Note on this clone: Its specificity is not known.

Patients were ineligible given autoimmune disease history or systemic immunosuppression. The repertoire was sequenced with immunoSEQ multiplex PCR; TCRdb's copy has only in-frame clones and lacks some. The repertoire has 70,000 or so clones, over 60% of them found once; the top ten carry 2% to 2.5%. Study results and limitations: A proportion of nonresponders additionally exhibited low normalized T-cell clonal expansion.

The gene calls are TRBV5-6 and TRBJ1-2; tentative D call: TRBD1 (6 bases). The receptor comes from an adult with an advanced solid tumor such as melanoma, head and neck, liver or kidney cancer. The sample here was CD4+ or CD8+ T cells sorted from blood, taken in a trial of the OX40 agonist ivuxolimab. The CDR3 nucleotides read TGTGCCAGCATGCGTTCGGGGGCGCAGGGCTATGGCTACACCTTC. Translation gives CASMRSGAQGYGYTF.